The 2 T cell receptor beta chains presented below share a single source sample, sequenced in a study of Graves' ophthalmopathy and Graves' hyperthyroidism. Amplification of the TCR beta CDR3 regions used RNA transcripts (as template). The first round was an RT-PCR with HTBI primers, and the second round was a multiplex PCR. From the multiplex PCR reads, TCRdb called clonotypes with MiXCR, one entry per CDR3 protein. This sample has some 520,000 distinct CDR3 sequences, with under 15% found just once. The sample consisted of blood. The receptors derive from a woman in her 30s with Graves' ophthalmopathy.

This clonotype appeared many times. The V call is TRBV4-1, the J call TRBJ2-5; possibly TRBD1 for D (6 bases). The germline gives CDR1 MGHRA, CDR2 YSYEKL. Trimming took off 3 bases at V and 4 bases at J, with 12 bases between the two ends. There are 14 residues in the CDR3. The CDR3: CASSHRTDRETQYF. Here the CDR3 DNA reads TGCGCCAGCAGCCACCGGACAGATCGAGAGACCCAGTACTTC.

The chain carries TRBV12-3 or TRBV12-4 and TRBJ1-6; maybe TRBD1 (5 bases). The CDR3 covers 12 residues. V lost 2 bases and J lost 13, with 9 bases in between. CDR3 nucleotides: TGTGCCAGCAGTTTAACGGGGGGGCCCCTCCACTTT. It encodes CASSLTGGPLHF.